This T cell receptor (beta chain) was sequenced for a study of CD8 T cells in ankylosing spondylitis. The study, taken as a whole, reports: Enrichment of disease-linked clones was reportedly significant in matched ankylosing spondylitis synovial fluid. What seemed typical of ankylosing spondylitis blood was a TCR beta motif built from about 8 highly homologous variants.

Germline V gives CDR1 SGHVS, CDR2 FQNEAQ. V was pared by 0 bases and J by 8 bases, with 7 bases of the junction left unmatched. The CDR3 consists of 16 residues. Points on this clonotype: The antigen is undetermined.

TCRdb redid the calling of the 5' RACE reads with MiXCR, one entry per CDR3 protein. The sample has roughly 230,000 distinct CDR3 sequences, over 15% seen once. The sequenced sample consisted of blood, either unsorted or a sorted T cell fraction (not recorded which). The clonotype comes from a male donor with ankylosing spondylitis or in good health (not recorded which). This rearrangement joins TRBV7-8 to TRBJ2-1; 10 nucleotides align to TRBD2. The CDR3 sequence: CASSLARLAGDHEQFF. DNA of the CDR3: TGTGCCAGCAGCTTAGCGCGGCTAGCGGGAGACCATGAGCAGTTCTTC.